The 29 T cell receptor beta chains listed next were all sequenced from one sample in a study of early T cells in non-severe SARS-CoV-2 infection. TCRdb ran MiXCR on the 5' RACE reads and lists one entry per CDR3 protein. Here the sample spans roughly 99,000 distinct CDR3 sequences, around 10% being singletons. The sequenced material came from whole blood. The receptors shown here come from an adult who was a healthcare worker with PCR-confirmed SARS-CoV-2 infection or an uninfected control (not recorded which).

V and J are TRBV4-3 and TRBJ2-1; 7 bases align to TRBD2. Germline V gene sequence: CDR1 LGHNA, CDR2 YSLEER. The ends lost 2 bases at V and 6 bases at J; junction bases unmatched: 7. This CDR3 is 15 amino acids long. The CDR3 nucleotides read TGCGCCAGCAGCCAAACGCTCGCGGGAGTCAATGAGCAGTTCTTC. Translation gives CASSQTLAGVNEQFF.

J is TRBJ2-7 and V is TRBV15; TRBD2 matches 14 bases. Germline trimming cut 0 bases from V and 1 base from J; bases unmatched to any gene: 11. This CDR3 is built from 20 residues. Germline V gene data show CDR1 as LNHNV and CDR2 as YYDKDF (reference sequence). The CDR3 DNA follows: TGTGCCACCAGCAGAGAGAGAACCGGGACTAGCGGGAGCAGGTCCTACGAGCAGTACTTC. This encodes CATSRERTGTSGSRSYEQYF.

This clonotype was detected a few times. This rearrangement joins TRBV5-1 to TRBJ2-7; 7 bases agree with TRBD2. J lost 2 bases, V lost 0 bases, and 2 bases had no gene match. The CDR3 spans 14 residues. From germline, CDR1 is SGHRS and CDR2 YFSETQ. CDR3 in amino acids: CASSLEGGTYEQYF. DNA of the CDR3: TGCGCCAGCAGCTTGGAGGGAGGGACCTACGAGCAGTACTTC. Full variable domain (outside the CDR3, taken from reference TRBV5-1 and TRBJ2-7): KAGVTQTPRYLIKTRGQQVTLSCSPISGHRSVSWYQQTPGQGLQFLFEYFSETQRNKGNFPGRFSGRQFSNSRSEMNVSTLELGDSALYLCASSLEGGTYEQYFGPGTRLTVT.

Worth noting for this clonotype: A much larger clone sits a single nucleotide away, making a read error possible. The rearrangement joins TRBV2 to TRBJ2-6, with a possible D match to TRBD1 (5 bases). CDR3 length equals 16 residues. Germline V CDR1 and CDR2: SNHLY, FYNNEI. CDR3 region: CASSADGPSGANVPTF. The CDR3 coding sequence is TGTGCCAGCAGTGCGGACGGACCCTCTGGGGCCAACGTCCCGACTTTC. Using reference TRBV2 and TRBJ2-6 for the parts outside the CDR3, the full variable domain is EPEVTQTPSHQVTQMGQEVILRCVPISNHLYFYWYRQILGQKVEFLVSFYNNEISEKSEIFDDQFSVERPDGSNFTLKIRSTKLEDSAMYFCASSADGPSGANVPTFGAGSRLTVL.

With respect to this clonotype: This could be a read error, since a much larger clone is one nucleotide away. The rearrangement joins TRBV4-1 to TRBJ2-7; TRBD2 matches 10 bases. CDR3 length equals 15 residues. Germline V gene sequence: CDR1 MGHRA, CDR2 YSYEKL. The CDR3, as DNA: TGCGTCAGCAGGAGAGATCTAGCGGGAGTAGACGAGCAGTACTTC. Amino acid sequence: CVSRRDLAGVDEQYF.

This clonotype turned up a few times. CDR3 in DNA: TGCGCCAGCAGCCAAGCCCGGGCCACAGATACGCAGTATTTT. This gives the protein CASSQARATDTQYF. The rearrangement joins TRBV4-1 to TRBJ2-3; D not certain. V was cut by 1 base and J by 2 bases, with 7 bases left in between. Germline V gene sequence: CDR1 MGHRA, CDR2 YSYEKL. The CDR3 totals 14 residues.

This clonotype occurred many times. V is TRBV10-3 and J is TRBJ2-1; 8 bases match TRBD2. Germline trimming cut 6 bases from V and 0 bases from J; bases unmatched to any gene: 10. The length of the CDR3 is 17 residues. Germline V CDR1 and CDR2: ENHRY, SYGVKD. CDR3 region: CAIRGTGREASYNEQFF. The CDR3 nucleotides read TGTGCCATCAGAGGAACAGGGCGGGAGGCCTCCTACAATGAGCAGTTCTTC.

The chain joins TRBV11-2 to TRBJ2-2, with D perhaps TRBD2 (6 bases). The CDR3 has 15 amino acids. CDR1 and CDR2 from the germline V gene are SGHAT and FQNNGV. Trimming took 2 bases from V and 6 from J, leaving 13 bases between them. In nucleotides, the CDR3 is TGTGCCAGCAGCTTAAGGGCAGGGAGGCCCGGGGAGCTGTTTTTT. Encoded protein: CASSLRAGRPGELFF.

This sequence joins TRBV7-9 and TRBJ1-3; no clear D. Trimming took off 1 base at V and 6 bases at J, with 4 bases between the two ends. Germline V lookup: CDR1 SEHNR, CDR2 FQNEAQ (reference sequence). The CDR3 extends over 12 amino acids. CDR3 in amino acids: CASSLEENTIYF. The DNA of the CDR3 is TGTGCCAGCAGCTTAGAGGAAAACACCATATATTTT.

This clonotype was counted between two and nine times. This CDR3 reads CASSPRAEQFF. In DNA form, the CDR3 reads TGTGCCAGCAGCCCCCGGGCCGAGCAGTTCTTC. The rearrangement uses TRBV12-3 or TRBV12-4 and TRBJ2-1; unclear D gene. The CDR3 runs 11 residues. Between the trimmed V and J ends, which lost 6 bases and 10 bases, there was a span of 10 bases.

This clonotype has more than one count but fewer than ten. The chain has TRBV3-1 and TRBJ1-1, with D unresolved. The germline V gene has CDR1 LGHDT and CDR2 YNNKEL (reference sequence). This CDR3 has 14 amino acids. Trimming removed 0 bases at V and 1 base at J, with 6 bases between. The CDR3 nucleotides read TGTGCCAGCAGCCAAGATCTTAAGAACACTGAAGCTTTCTTT. It codes for CASSQDLKNTEAFF. Combining the CDR3 with reference TRBV3-1 and TRBJ1-1 gives the whole variable domain DTAVSQTPKYLVTQMGNDKSIKCEQNLGHDTMYWYKQDSKKFLKIMFSYNNKELIINETVPNRFSPKSPDKAHLNLHINSLELGDSAVYFCASSQDLKNTEAFFGQGTRLTVV.

The table lists this clonotype with many counts. The gene calls are TRBV3-1 and TRBJ2-1, with TRBD1 matching 9 bases. Germline-derived CDR1 and CDR2 are LGHDT and YNNKEL (reference sequence). Losses at the gene ends were 8 bases for V and 7 bases for J; bases not matched to a gene: 6. The CDR3 is 13 amino acids. The CDR3 DNA reads TGTGCCAGCCTGGGACAGGGAGGAAATGAGCAGTTCTTC. Translating gives CASLGQGGNEQFF.

Many counts were recorded for this clonotype. The rearrangement joins TRBV11-2 to TRBJ2-3, with unresolved D. V shed 5 bases and J shed 0 bases, with 15 bases lying between them. CDR1 and CDR2 (germline): SGHAT, FQNNGV. There are 16 residues in the CDR3. Here the CDR3 DNA reads TGTGCCAGCAGCATTCAATCTATCTTAAGCACAGATACGCAGTATTTT. This translates into CASSIQSILSTDTQYF.

The gene calls are TRBV28 and TRBJ2-5; no firm D call. Trimming took 5 bases from V and 5 from J, leaving 3 bases between them. The CDR3 length is 10 residues. Per the germline V gene, CDR1 is MDHEN and CDR2 is SYDVKM. The CDR3 bases are TGTGCCAGCAGTCGCGAGACCCAGTACTTC. Protein: CASSRETQYF.

This clonotype was picked up many times. The chain recombines TRBV7-9 with TRBJ1-1; D uncertain. Germline values: CDR1 SEHNR, CDR2 FQNEAQ (reference sequence). The V end was cut by 2 bases, the J end by 4 bases, with 11 bases between. This CDR3 has 14 residues. CDR3 region: CASSLQRGGTEAFF. DNA of the CDR3: TGTGCCAGCAGCTTACAACGGGGAGGCACTGAAGCTTTCTTT. Full variable domain (remainder filled in from reference TRBV7-9 and TRBJ1-1): DTGVSQNPRHKITKRGQNVTFRCDPISEHNRLYWYRQTLGQGPEFLTYFQNEAQLEKSRLLSDRFSAERPKGSFSTLEIQRTEQGDSAMYLCASSLQRGGTEAFFGQGTRLTVV.

This clonotype was seen ten or more times. This sequence joins TRBV11-1 and TRBJ2-3, with 7 nucleotides matching TRBD1. Trimming removed 3 bases from V and 1 base from J; junction bases left unmatched: 1. Looked up from germline, CDR1 is SGHAT and CDR2 is FQDESV (reference sequence). This CDR3 has 14 amino acids. CDR3 loop: CASSFGTGTDTQYF. The CDR3 coding sequence is TGTGCCAGCAGCTTCGGGACAGGCACAGATACGCAGTATTTT.

This clonotype was seen more than once but under ten times. This chain links TRBV6-2 or TRBV6-3 with TRBJ1-5; no definite D call. The CDR3 runs to 13 residues. Deletions cut 7 bases from V and 3 bases from J, with 10 bases between. From germline, CDR1 is MNHEY and CDR2 SVGEGT. The chain's CDR3 is CASTWRNNQPQHF. DNA for the CDR3: TGTGCCAGCACCTGGAGGAACAATCAGCCCCAGCATTTT.

The rearrangement joins TRBV28 to TRBJ2-4; D tentatively fits TRBD1 or TRBD2 (5 bases each). Deletions cut 3 bases from V and 12 bases from J, with 12 bases between. This CDR3 contains 12 residues. The germline V gene encodes CDR1 MDHEN and CDR2 SYDVKM. In DNA, the CDR3 is TGTGCCAGCAGTTTCTCGGGACGCAATCAGTACTTC. Its translation: CASSFSGRNQYF.

This sequence joins TRBV7-9 and TRBJ2-5; D is perhaps TRBD1 (5 bases). Germline V gene sequence: CDR1 SEHNR, CDR2 FQNEAQ (reference sequence). The CDR3 spans 15 residues. Trimming removed 7 bases from V and 5 bases from J, with 20 bases in between. The CDR3 here is CASTQGSGRSETQYF. The CDR3 DNA reads TGTGCCAGCACCCAAGGGTCAGGGCGGTCGGAGACCCAGTACTTC.

This clonotype has more than one count but fewer than ten. For the CDR3, the DNA is TGTGCCAGTACCCGGACTAGCGGGAGGATCCCCTACAATGAGCAGTTCTTC. Protein: CASTRTSGRIPYNEQFF. V usage is TRBV19 and J usage is TRBJ2-1; 14 nucleotides line up with TRBD2. The CDR3 runs 17 residues. Germline lookup yields CDR1 LNHDA and CDR2 SQIVND (reference sequence). V was clipped by 7 bases and J by 2 bases; unmatched bases: 7.

This clonotype was observed many times. The CDR3 here is CASSPDRGGTEAFF. The DNA for the CDR3 is TGTGCCAGCAGCCCGGACAGGGGAGGGACTGAAGCTTTCTTT. This chain joins TRBV7-8 and TRBJ1-1, with TRBD1 identical over 9 bases. Trimming at V came to 5 bases and at J to 5 bases, leaving 6 bases not matched to a gene. This CDR3 contains 14 residues. Germline loops: CDR1 SGHVS, CDR2 FQNEAQ.

This clonotype was seen at least ten times. This chain joins TRBV28 and TRBJ1-1; D gene uncertain. Looked up from germline, CDR1 is MDHEN and CDR2 is SYDVKM. The CDR3 runs 12 residues. V was clipped by 2 bases and J by 2 bases, with 3 bases between them. The CDR3 sequence is CASSLVNTEAFF. The CDR3 region has the DNA TGTGCCAGCAGTTTAGTTAACACTGAAGCTTTCTTT.

There are many counts of this clonotype. The chain recombines TRBV5-1 with TRBJ2-3; 7 bases match TRBD2. From germline, CDR1 is SGHRS and CDR2 YFSETQ. There are 14 residues in the CDR3. J was trimmed by 5 bases and V by 2 bases; bases with no gene match: 5. CDR3 in amino acids: CASSFLAEQDTQYF. The CDR3 DNA follows: TGCGCCAGCAGCTTTCTAGCGGAACAAGATACGCAGTATTTT.

The chain has TRBV7-2 and TRBJ2-1, with 8 bases aligning to TRBD2. The trim removed 0 bases at V and 1 base at J, leaving 2 bases unmatched. The CDR3 is 16 residues long. CDR1 is SGHTA, CDR2 FQGNSA, per germline. CDR3 protein: CASSLAASGSYNEQFF. CDR3 in DNA: TGTGCCAGCAGCTTAGCCGCTAGCGGGTCCTACAATGAGCAGTTCTTC.

This clonotype was counted at least ten times. The V call is TRBV20-1, the J call TRBJ1-4; 8 nucleotides match TRBD1. J lost 10 bases, V lost 6 bases, and 13 bases had no gene match. CDR1 is DFQATT, CDR2 SNEGSKA, per germline (reference sequence). The CDR3 sequence is 14 residues long. CDR3 sequence: CSANRDRRIGKLFF. CDR3 coding DNA: TGCAGTGCAAACCGGGACAGGAGGATAGGAAAACTGTTTTTT.

The chain couples TRBV6-2 or TRBV6-3 to TRBJ1-2, with D possibly TRBD1 on 6 matching bases. This CDR3 contains 12 residues. Germline lookup yields CDR1 MNHEY and CDR2 SVGEGT. Trimming left V 7 bases short and J 4 bases short, with 10 bases between. This CDR3 reads CASTQDSYGYTF. CDR3 coding DNA: TGTGCCAGCACCCAGGACAGCTATGGCTACACCTTC.

This clonotype was seen at least ten times. The CDR3 sequence: CASSLALRTDHNEQFF. The CDR3 DNA is TGTGCCAGCAGCTTAGCGTTGAGGACGGACCACAATGAGCAGTTCTTC. The chain uses TRBV7-9 and TRBJ2-1; D call uncertain. Trimming removed 0 bases at V and 5 bases at J, with 14 bases between. CDR1 and CDR2 from the germline V gene are SEHNR and FQNEAQ (reference sequence). The CDR3 extends over 16 amino acids.

In its sample, this clonotype was seen many times. The rearrangement links TRBV11-3 to TRBJ2-1; 9 nucleotides line up with TRBD2. Unmatched junction bases numbered 6, after V lost 4 bases and J lost 8 bases. CDR1 and CDR2 from the germline V gene are SGHNT and YENEEA. The CDR3 is 14 residues long. The CDR3: CASSSAGGRHEQFF. The CDR3, as DNA: TGTGCCAGCAGCTCAGCGGGAGGAAGGCATGAGCAGTTCTTC.

This clonotype showed up just a few times. J is TRBJ2-3 and V is TRBV20-1; D unresolved. Germline CDR1 is DFQATT and CDR2 is SNEGSKA (reference sequence). The ends were cut back, 6 bases at V and 1 base at J, with 8 bases in the middle. The CDR3 loop spans 12 amino acids. The CDR3 DNA reads as TGCAGTGCACCGGCCCGCACAGATACGCAGTATTTT. Residues: CSAPARTDTQYF.